This TCR beta chain emerged from a study of regulatory T cells in long-lasting Graves disease. Time point defined: persistent/refractory GD, antithyroid drugs over 5 years with positive TRAb. Preparation of the TCR library used RNA extracted from PBMCs. Library construction for TCR beta used iRepertoire HTBI primers and Arm-PCR of CDR3 regions. Using its own MiXCR run on the multiplex PCR reads, TCRdb lists one record per CDR3 protein. This table has about 420,000 distinct CDR3 sequences, roughly a quarter appearing once. The source material was peripheral blood mononuclear cells (PBMCs), sampled when the disease was refractory, from a patient treated with antithyroid drugs. This TCR derives from a female donor with Graves disease.

CDR3 residues: CSVVGAHEQFF. The CDR3, as DNA: TGCAGCGTTGTAGGGGCTCATGAGCAGTTCTTC. The chain links TRBV29-1 to TRBJ2-1; tentative D call: TRBD1 (5 bases). Germline loops: CDR1 SQVTM, CDR2 ANQGSEA. The CDR3 sequence is 11 residues long. With 4 bases removed from V and 8 bases from J, the gap between germline ends came to 9 bases.